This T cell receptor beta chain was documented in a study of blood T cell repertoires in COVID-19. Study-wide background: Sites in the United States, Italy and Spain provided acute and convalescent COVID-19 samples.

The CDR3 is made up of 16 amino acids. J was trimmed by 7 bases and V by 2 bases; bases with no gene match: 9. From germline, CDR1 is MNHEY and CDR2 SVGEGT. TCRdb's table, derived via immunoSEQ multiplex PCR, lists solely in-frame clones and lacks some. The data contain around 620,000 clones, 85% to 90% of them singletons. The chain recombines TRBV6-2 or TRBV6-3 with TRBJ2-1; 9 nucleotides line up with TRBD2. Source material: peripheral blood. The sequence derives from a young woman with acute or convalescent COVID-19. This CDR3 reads CASSYTAGGSRNEQFF. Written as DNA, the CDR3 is TGTGCCAGCAGTTACACAGCGGGGGGAAGTAGAAATGAGCAGTTCTTC.